This T cell receptor (beta chain) stems from a study of identical twins. Study results and limitations: High-abundance cord blood beta clonotypes had fewer insertions; memory repertoires showed none.

The germline V gene encodes CDR1 SNHLY and CDR2 FYNNEI. With 6 bases clipped from V and 7 bases from J, the junction kept 3 bases outside the gene matches. This CDR3 is 14 amino acids long. TCRdb re-derived calls from the 5' RACE reads in MiXCR, one entry per CDR3 protein. The sample has 120,000 to 150,000 distinct CDR3 sequences; roughly 3.3% are singletons. This clonotype was observed many times. No antigen is known for it. The TCR was taken from a man younger than 30 in good health. Sequenced sample: memory T cells sorted from blood. The rearrangement uses TRBV2 and TRBJ2-1; 13 bases agree with TRBD2. The CDR3 bases are TGTGCCAGCAGGGGGACTAGCGGGACTAATGAGCAGTTCTTC. It encodes CASRGTSGTNEQFF.